The 6 T cell receptor beta chains reported below all come from one sample, sequenced in a study of T cell responses to AZD1222 COVID-19 vaccine. The data were produced by immunoSEQ multiplex PCR, yet TCRdb's version contains in-frame clones alone and is incomplete. The table includes roughly 140,000 clones, about 88% detected once. The specimen was peripheral blood, collected 28 days after the second AZD1222 dose. The source of these receptors is an adult who received the AZD1222 COVID-19 vaccine.

This clone was counted a single time. The chain joins TRBV28 to TRBJ1-5; D perhaps matches TRBD1 (6 bases). The V end was cut by 7 bases, the J end by 0 bases, with 19 bases between. The CDR3 is 17 amino acids. Germline V gene sequence: CDR1 MDHEN, CDR2 SYDVKM. DNA of the CDR3: TGTGCCAGCAAGGGTACAGGGATCTTTTATAGCAATCAGCCCCAGCATTTT. Protein product: CASKGTGIFYSNQPQHF.

The chain is built from TRBV5-1 and TRBJ1-1, with 12 bases fitting TRBD1. The CDR3 contains 17 residues. Germline values: CDR1 SGHRS, CDR2 YFSETQ. The trim removed 4 bases at V and 1 base at J, leaving 8 bases unmatched. CDR3 amino acids: CASSRSGQGAKNTEAFF. The CDR3 region has the DNA TGCGCCAGCAGCCGATCGGGACAGGGGGCAAAGAACACTGAAGCTTTCTTT.

The chain employs TRBV5-1 and TRBJ2-3; D not certain. Germline assignment: CDR1 SGHRS and CDR2 YFSETQ. V lost 0 bases and J 2 bases, leaving 7 bases between the germline ends. The CDR3 runs to 14 residues. The CDR3 loop is CASSLDFSTDTQYF. In DNA, the CDR3 is TGCGCCAGCAGCTTGGACTTTTCCACAGATACGCAGTATTTT.

The chain carries TRBV19 and TRBJ2-7; 7 bases are a match to TRBD1. The CDR3 has 14 residues. Germline V CDR1 and CDR2: LNHDA, SQIVND (reference sequence). J was trimmed by 2 bases and V by 2 bases; bases with no gene match: 3. The CDR3 DNA is TGTGCCAGTAGTATACAAGACAGGGCCTACGAGCAGTACTTC. This sequence encodes CASSIQDRAYEQYF. The whole variable domain, remainder taken from reference TRBV19 and TRBJ2-7, is DGGITQSPKYLFRKEGQNVTLSCEQNLNHDAMYWYRQDPGQGLRLIYYSQIVNDFQKGDIAEGYSVSREKKESFPLTVTSAQKNPTAFYLCASSIQDRAYEQYFGPGTRLTVT.

V gene TRBV5-3 combines with J gene TRBJ1-5, with D unresolved. TRBV5-3 is an ORF, with its function uncertain. V was trimmed by 0 bases and J by 9 bases, leaving 19 bases between them. There are 16 residues in the CDR3. CDR3 sequence reads: CARSLDLVQDGRPQHF. The DNA for the CDR3 is TGTGCCAGAAGCTTGGACCTGGTGCAGGACGGACGGCCCCAGCATTTT.

The V gene is TRBV18, the J gene TRBJ1-3, with D perhaps TRBD1 (5 bases). In germline, CDR1 is KGHSH, CDR2 LQKENI. CDR3 length: 17 residues. Trimming removed 2 bases from V and 0 bases from J, with 14 bases in between. For the CDR3, the DNA is TGTGCCAGCTCACCATCGATGGTGGGGCACTCTGGAAACACCATATATTTT. This codes for CASSPSMVGHSGNTIYF.